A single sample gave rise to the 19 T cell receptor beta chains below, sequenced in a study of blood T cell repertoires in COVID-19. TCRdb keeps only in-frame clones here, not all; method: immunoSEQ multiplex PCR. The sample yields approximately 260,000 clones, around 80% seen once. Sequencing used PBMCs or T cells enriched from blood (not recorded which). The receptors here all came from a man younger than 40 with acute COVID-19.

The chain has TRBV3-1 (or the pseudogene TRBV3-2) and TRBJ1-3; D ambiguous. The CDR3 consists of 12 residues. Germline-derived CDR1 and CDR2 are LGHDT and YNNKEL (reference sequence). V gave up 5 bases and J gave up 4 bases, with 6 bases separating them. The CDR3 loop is CASSSQGNTIYF. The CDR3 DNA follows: TGTGCCAGCAGCTCCCAGGGAAACACCATATATTTT.

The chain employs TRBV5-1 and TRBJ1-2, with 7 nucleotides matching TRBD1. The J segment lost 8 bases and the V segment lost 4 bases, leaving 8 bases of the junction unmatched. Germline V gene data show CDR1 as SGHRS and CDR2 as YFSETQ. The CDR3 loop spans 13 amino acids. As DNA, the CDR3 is TGCGCCAGCAGCCCCACAGGGGATGAGGGCTACACCTTC. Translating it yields CASSPTGDEGYTF.

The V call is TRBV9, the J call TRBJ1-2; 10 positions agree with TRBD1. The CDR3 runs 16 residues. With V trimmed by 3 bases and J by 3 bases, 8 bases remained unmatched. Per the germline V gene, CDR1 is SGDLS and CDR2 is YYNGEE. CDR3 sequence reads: CASSAYPDRGDYGYTF. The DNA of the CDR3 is TGTGCCAGCAGCGCATACCCGGACAGGGGGGACTATGGCTACACCTTC. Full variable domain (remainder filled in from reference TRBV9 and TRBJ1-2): DSGVTQTPKHLITATGQRVTLRCSPRSGDLSVYWYQQSLDQGLQFLIQYYNGEERAKGNILERFSAQQFPDLHSELNLSSLELGDSALYFCASSAYPDRGDYGYTFGSGTRLTVV.

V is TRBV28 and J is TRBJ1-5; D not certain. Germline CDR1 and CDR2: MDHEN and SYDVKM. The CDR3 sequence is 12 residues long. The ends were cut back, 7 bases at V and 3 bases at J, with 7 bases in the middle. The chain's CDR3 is CASMEHNQPQHF. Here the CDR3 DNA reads TGTGCCAGCATGGAGCACAATCAGCCCCAGCATTTT. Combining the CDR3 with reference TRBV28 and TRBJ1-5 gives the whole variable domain DVKVTQSSRYLVKRTGEKVFLECVQDMDHENMFWYRQDPGLGLRLIYFSYDVKMKEKGDIPEGYSVSREKKERFSLILESASTNQTSMYLCASMEHNQPQHFGDGTRLSIL.

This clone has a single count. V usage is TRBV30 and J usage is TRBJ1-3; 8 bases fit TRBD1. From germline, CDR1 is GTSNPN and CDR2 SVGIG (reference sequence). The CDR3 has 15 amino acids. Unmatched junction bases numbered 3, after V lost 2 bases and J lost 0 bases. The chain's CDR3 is CAWSNTGGSGNTIYF. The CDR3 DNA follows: TGTGCCTGGAGTAATACAGGGGGCTCTGGAAACACCATATATTTT.

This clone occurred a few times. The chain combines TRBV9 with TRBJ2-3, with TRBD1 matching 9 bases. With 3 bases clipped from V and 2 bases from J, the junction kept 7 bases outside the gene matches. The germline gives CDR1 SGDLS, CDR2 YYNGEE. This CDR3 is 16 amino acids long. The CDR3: CASSAGQGRNTDTQYF. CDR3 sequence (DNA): TGTGCCAGCAGCGCCGGACAGGGGAGGAACACAGATACGCAGTATTTT.

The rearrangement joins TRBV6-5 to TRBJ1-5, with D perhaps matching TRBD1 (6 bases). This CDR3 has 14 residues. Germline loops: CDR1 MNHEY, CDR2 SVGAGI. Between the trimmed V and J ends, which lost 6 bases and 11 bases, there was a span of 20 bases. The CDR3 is CASSPGRGLGSQHF. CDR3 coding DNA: TGTGCCAGCAGCCCCGGTAGGGGGTTGGGGTCCCAGCATTTT.

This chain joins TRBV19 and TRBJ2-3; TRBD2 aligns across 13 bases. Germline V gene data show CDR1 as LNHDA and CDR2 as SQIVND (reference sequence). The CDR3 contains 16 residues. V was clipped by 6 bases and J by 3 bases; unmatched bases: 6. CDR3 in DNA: TGTGCCAGTAGGGAGACTAGCGGGAGGACTACAGATACGCAGTATTTT. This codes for CASRETSGRTTDTQYF.

The DNA of the CDR3 is TGCAGCGTACTGGGACGGACTACGGTCAATGGCTACACCTTC. Amino acids: CSVLGRTTVNGYTF. V usage is TRBV29-1 and J usage is TRBJ1-2; D might be TRBD1 (5 bases). Deletions cut 6 bases from V and 6 bases from J, with 20 bases between. Germline V gives CDR1 SQVTM, CDR2 ANQGSEA. The CDR3 consists of 14 residues.

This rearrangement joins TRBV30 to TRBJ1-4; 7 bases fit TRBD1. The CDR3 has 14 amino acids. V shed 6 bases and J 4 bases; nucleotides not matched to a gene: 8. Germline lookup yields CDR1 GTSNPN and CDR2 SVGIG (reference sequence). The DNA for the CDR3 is TGTGCCTGCTCACCGGGACAGCTTAATGAAAAACTGTTTTTT. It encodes CACSPGQLNEKLFF.

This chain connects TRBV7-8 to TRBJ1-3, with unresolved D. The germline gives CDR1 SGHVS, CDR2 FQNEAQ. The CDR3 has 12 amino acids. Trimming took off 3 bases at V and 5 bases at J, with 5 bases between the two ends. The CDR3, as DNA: TGTGCCAGCAGCTTGCAGAGAAACACCATATATTTT. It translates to CASSLQRNTIYF.

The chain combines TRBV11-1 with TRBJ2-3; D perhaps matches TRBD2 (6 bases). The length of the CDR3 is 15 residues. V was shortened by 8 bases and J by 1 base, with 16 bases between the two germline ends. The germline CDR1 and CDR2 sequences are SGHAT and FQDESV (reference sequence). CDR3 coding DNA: TGTGCCAGCGGTAACCGGAGGGCCCGCACAGATACGCAGTATTTT. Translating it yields CASGNRRARTDTQYF.

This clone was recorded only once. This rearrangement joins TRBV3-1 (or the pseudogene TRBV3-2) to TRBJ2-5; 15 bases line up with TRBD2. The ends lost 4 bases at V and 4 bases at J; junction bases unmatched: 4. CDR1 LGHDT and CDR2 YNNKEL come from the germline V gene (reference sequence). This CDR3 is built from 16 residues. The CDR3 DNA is TGTGCCAGCAGCCGCGGGACTAGCGGGAGGTCAGAGACCCAGTACTTC. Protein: CASSRGTSGRSETQYF.

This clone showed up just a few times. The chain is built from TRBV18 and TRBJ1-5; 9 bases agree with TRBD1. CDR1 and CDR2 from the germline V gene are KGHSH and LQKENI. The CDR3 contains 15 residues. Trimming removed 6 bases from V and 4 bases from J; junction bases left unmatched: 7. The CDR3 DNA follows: TGTGCCAGCTCCGTGGACAGGGGACCGAATCAGCCCCAGCATTTT. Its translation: CASSVDRGPNQPQHF.

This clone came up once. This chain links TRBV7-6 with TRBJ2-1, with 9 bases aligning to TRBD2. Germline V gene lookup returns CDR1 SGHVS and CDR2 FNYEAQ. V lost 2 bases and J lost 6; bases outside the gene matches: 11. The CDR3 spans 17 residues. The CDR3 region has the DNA TGTGCCAGCAGCTTATTAACCGGCGGGGGGGCAATCAATGAGCAGTTCTTC. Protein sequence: CASSLLTGGGAINEQFF. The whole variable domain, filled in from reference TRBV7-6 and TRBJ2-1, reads GAGVSQSPRYKVTKRGQDVALRCDPISGHVSLYWYRQALGQGPEFLTYFNYEAQQDKSGLPNDRFSAERPEGSISTLTIQRTEQRDSAMYRCASSLLTGGGAINEQFFGPGTRLTVL.

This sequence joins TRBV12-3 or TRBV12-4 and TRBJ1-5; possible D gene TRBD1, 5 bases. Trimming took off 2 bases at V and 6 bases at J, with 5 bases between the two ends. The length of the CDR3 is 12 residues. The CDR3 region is CASSLQGQPQHF. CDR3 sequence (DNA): TGTGCCAGCAGTTTACAGGGTCAGCCCCAGCATTTT.

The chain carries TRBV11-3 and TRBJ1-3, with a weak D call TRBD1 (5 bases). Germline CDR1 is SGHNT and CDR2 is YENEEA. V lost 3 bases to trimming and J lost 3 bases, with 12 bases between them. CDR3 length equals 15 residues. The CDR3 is CASSFRQGLGNTIYF. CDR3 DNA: TGTGCCAGCAGCTTTAGGCAGGGACTTGGAAACACCATATATTTT.

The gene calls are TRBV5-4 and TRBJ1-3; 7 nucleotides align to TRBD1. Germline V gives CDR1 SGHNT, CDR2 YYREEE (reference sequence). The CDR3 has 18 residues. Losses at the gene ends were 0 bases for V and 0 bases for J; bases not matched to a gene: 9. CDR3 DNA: TGTGCCAGCAGCTTGGCGTTGACAGGGCCTTCCTCTGGAAACACCATATATTTT. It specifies CASSLALTGPSSGNTIYF.

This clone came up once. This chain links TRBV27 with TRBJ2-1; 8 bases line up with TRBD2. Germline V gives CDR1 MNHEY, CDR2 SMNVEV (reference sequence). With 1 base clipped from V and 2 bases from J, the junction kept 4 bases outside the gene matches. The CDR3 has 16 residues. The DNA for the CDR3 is TGTGCCAGCAGTTTATACGCGGGAGGCCCCTACAATGAGCAGTTCTTC. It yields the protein CASSLYAGGPYNEQFF.